The entry below describes one TCR beta chain. Its antigen is unknown. Per the germline V gene, CDR1 is MDHEN and CDR2 is SYDVKM. Trimming cost V 6 bases and J 3 bases; bases outside gene matches: 8. The CDR3 sequence is 17 residues long. This sample was included in a study of T cell repertoires in cytomegalovirus infection. TCRdb passed the reads through MiXCR, listing each CDR3 protein once. The sample lists approximately 1,000,000 distinct CDR3 sequences; roughly a third were seen once. The J gene is TRBJ2-2, the V gene TRBV28, with 12 nucleotides matching TRBD1. This receptor was obtained from a human donor in good health (CMV status not recorded). Some clones in this sample may be carry-over from other donors' samples. The sample consisted of cultured CD8+ T cells from PBMCs, taken from culture after CMV antigen stimulation. Here the CDR3 DNA reads TGTGCCAGCAGGATCTTCGGGGACAGGGGGCACACCGGGGAGCTGTTTTTT. As protein: CASRIFGDRGHTGELFF. Full variable domain (outside the CDR3, taken from reference TRBV28 and TRBJ2-2): DVKVTQSSRYLVKRTGEKVFLECVQDMDHENMFWYRQDPGLGLRLIYFSYDVKMKEKGDIPEGYSVSREKKERFSLILESASTNQTSMYLCASRIFGDRGHTGELFFGEGSRLTVL.